The 25 T cell receptor beta chains below come from one sample, sequenced in a study of tumor-infiltrating lymphocytes in primary liver carcinoma. The template, roughly 510 ng total RNA, yielded TCR beta cDNA made with a constant-region primer. Employing slightly modified ARM-PCR, three nested multiplex PCR rounds were run, and these gave rise to the TCR beta libraries. Running about 11 cycles apiece, the first two PCR rounds relied on TRBV1-TRBV30 forward primers together with a C-beta reverse primer. Via MiXCR, TCRdb re-called the multiplex PCR reads, giving one row per CDR3 protein. The table lists a few hundred thousand distinct CDR3 sequences, 58% of them singletons. Unsorted whole blood supplied the blood RNA, and germline DNA was isolated too. The sample taken for sequencing was peripheral blood. Every receptor here comes from a woman aged 25 to 39 with primary liver carcinoma and hepatitis B virus infection.

The J gene is TRBJ1-5, the V gene TRBV28; tentatively, D is TRBD1 (6 bases). This CDR3 has 13 amino acids. V was pared by 10 bases and J by 7 bases, with 17 bases between. Per the germline V gene, CDR1 is MDHEN and CDR2 is SYDVKM. The CDR3 DNA follows: TGTGCCATAAGGGGACAAATCGGGCAGCCCCAGCATTTT. Its protein product is CAIRGQIGQPQHF. The full variable domain, rest sourced from reference TRBV28 and TRBJ1-5, is DVKVTQSSRYLVKRTGEKVFLECVQDMDHENMFWYRQDPGLGLRLIYFSYDVKMKEKGDIPEGYSVSREKKERFSLILESASTNQTSMYLCAIRGQIGQPQHFGDGTRLSIL.

In DNA, the CDR3 is TGCAGCGTTACTGAAAGCACTGGGGAGCTGTTTTTT. Protein product: CSVTESTGELFF. The chain has TRBV29-1 and TRBJ2-2, with D hard to call. The germline gives CDR1 SQVTM, CDR2 ANQGSEA. The ends were cut back, 5 bases at V and 8 bases at J, with 12 bases in the middle. This CDR3 has 12 residues.

This clonotype occurred many times. The chain joins TRBV4-3 to TRBJ2-7; 8 nucleotides agree with TRBD1. The CDR3 is 14 amino acids. The V gene's germline CDR1 is LGHNA and CDR2 YSLEER. Trimming cost V 4 bases and J 4 bases; bases outside gene matches: 6. The CDR3 DNA sequence: TGCGCCAGCAGCCCCGGACAGGGAGGATACGAGCAGTACTTC. Amino acid sequence: CASSPGQGGYEQYF.

Remarks on this clonotype: A much larger clone sits a single nucleotide away, making a read error possible. The rearrangement uses TRBV29-1 and TRBJ2-1, with 7 positions matching TRBD2. This CDR3 is 14 amino acids long. Germline CDR1 SQVTM, CDR2 ANQGSEA. Trimming removed 7 bases from V and 1 base from J; junction bases left unmatched: 7. CDR3 nucleotides: TGCAGCGCTGTTACGCGGGAGTCCTACAATGAGCAGTTCTTC. Its translation: CSAVTRESYNEQFF.

This clonotype was counted at least ten times. J is TRBJ2-3 and V is TRBV11-2, with a possible D match to TRBD2 (7 bases). Germline V CDR1 and CDR2: SGHAT, FQNNGV. The V end was cut by 0 bases, the J end by 5 bases, with 27 bases between. The CDR3 consists of 20 residues. CDR3 in amino acids: CASSLDEGWNRGPSGDTQYF. The CDR3, as DNA: TGTGCCAGCAGCTTAGATGAAGGGTGGAACCGGGGGCCTAGCGGAGATACGCAGTATTTT.

The chain uses TRBV10-3 and TRBJ2-3; 8 nucleotides line up with TRBD2. After removal of 6 bases from V and 2 bases from J, the junction contained 4 bases not matched to a gene. The CDR3 is 14 residues long. Germline CDR1 is ENHRY and CDR2 is SYGVKD. DNA of the CDR3: TGTGCCATCAGACTAGCGGTGACCACAGATACGCAGTATTTT. This codes for CAIRLAVTTDTQYF.

Worth noting for this clonotype: A much larger clonotype is one base distant, so this may be a read error. This chain joins TRBV4-1 and TRBJ2-1, with 11 bases identical to TRBD1. This CDR3 contains 15 residues. Germline CDR1 and CDR2: MGHRA and YSYEKL. The CDR3 loop reads CPSSRGQGAANEQFF. CDR3 bases: TGCCCCAGCAGCCGCGGACAGGGGGCGGCAAATGAGCAGTTCTTC.

Concerning this clonotype: At one boundary the junction diverges from the germline segment, which might be a read error. The genes are TRBV5-4 and TRBJ1-1; no firm D call. Germline-derived CDR1 and CDR2 are SGHNT and YYREEE (reference sequence). This CDR3 contains 13 residues. The CDR3 region has the DNA TGTGCCAGCAGCTTACGGGAGAACCCTGAAGCTTTCTTT. This sequence encodes CASSLRENPEAFF.

This chain links TRBV2 with TRBJ1-4, with TRBD1 matching over 9 bases. CDR3 length equals 15 residues. The V segment lost 4 bases and the J segment 5 bases; nucleotides outside the gene matches: 5. The germline CDR1 and CDR2 sequences are SNHLY and FYNNEI. The CDR3 spells CASSVTGGVNEKLFF. The CDR3 coding sequence is TGTGCCAGCAGTGTCACAGGGGGCGTCAATGAAAAACTGTTTTTT.

Concerning this clonotype itself: A read error may explain this, as a much larger clone is one base away. The chain uses TRBV4-2 and TRBJ1-1; TRBD1 matches at 12 bases. The germline V gene encodes CDR1 LGHNA and CDR2 YNFKEQ. The CDR3 is 16 residues long. CDR3 protein: CAISQGTGGLYPEAFF. The CDR3 region has the DNA TGTGCCATCAGCCAGGGGACAGGGGGCCTTTATCCTGAAGCTTTCTTT.

CDR3 nucleotide sequence: TGTGCCAGCAGCCAAGATCTCCAGGGACTAGCGAGGGATGAGCAGTACTTC. This sequence encodes CASSQDLQGLARDEQYF. The V call is TRBV4-2, the J call TRBJ2-1; 10 positions agree with TRBD2. Judging by the DNA end, TRBJ2-7 fits better; the J call may be wrong. Looked up from germline, CDR1 is LGHNA and CDR2 is YNFKEQ. The length of the CDR3 is 17 residues.

This clonotype occurred once. One junction end disagrees with the germline gene, perhaps due to a read error. The chain uses TRBV4-3 and TRBJ2-1; D possibly corresponds to TRBD2 (6 bases). This CDR3 spans 16 amino acids. Germline assignment: CDR1 LGHNA and CDR2 YSLEER. The DNA of the CDR3 is TGCGCTAGCAGCCAATATGCGGGAAGCTCCTACAATGAGCAGTTCTTT. Translated, it gives CASSQYAGSSYNEQFF.

This chain connects TRBV11-3 to TRBJ2-1; D gene ambiguous. CDR1 SGHNT and CDR2 YENEEA come from the germline V gene. CDR3 length: 13 residues. V was clipped by 8 bases and J by 6 bases, with 14 bases between them. CDR3 protein: CASGRGMSNEQFF. CDR3 coding DNA: TGTGCCAGCGGCAGAGGCATGAGCAATGAGCAGTTCTTC.

The chain joins TRBV7-9 to TRBJ2-1; TRBD2 matches 7 bases. Per the germline V gene, CDR1 is SEHNR and CDR2 is FQNEAQ (reference sequence). This CDR3 spans 15 amino acids. After removal of 8 bases from V and 3 bases from J, the junction contained 10 bases not matched to a gene. CDR3 amino acids: CASGSAGTNYNEQFF. The CDR3 DNA reads as TGTGCCAGCGGCTCAGCCGGGACTAACTACAATGAGCAGTTCTTC.

This clonotype was picked up a small number of times. This may be a read error: a much more frequent sequence differs by one nucleotide. J is TRBJ2-7 and V is TRBV11-3; 8 bases align to TRBD1. Germline CDR1 and CDR2: SGHNT and YENEEA. This CDR3 has 15 amino acids. The CDR3 loop is CVSSLSGQGTSEQYF. Here the CDR3 DNA reads TGTGTCAGCAGCTTAAGTGGACAGGGTACTTCCGAGCAGTACTTC.

Remarks on this clonotype: This may be a read error: a much more frequent sequence differs by one nucleotide. The chain is built from TRBV12-3 or TRBV12-4 and TRBJ1-2; D remains unclear. This CDR3 comprises 11 residues. Trimming removed 7 bases from V and 4 bases from J, with 7 bases in between. The CDR3 sequence is CASTFLYGYTF. The DNA of the CDR3 is TGTGCCAGCACTTTCCTCTATGGCTACACCTTC.

A note on this clonotype: A much larger clone lies one base from this, so it may be a read error. The chain links TRBV29-1 to TRBJ2-7; D possibly corresponds to TRBD1 (5 bases). The CDR3 consists of 13 residues. Germline V lookup: CDR1 SQVTM, CDR2 ANQGSEA. The V gene lost 5 bases and the J gene lost 0 bases, with 11 bases spanning the gap. This chain's CDR3 is CSVSDSSSYEQYF. The CDR3 DNA reads TGCAGCGTTTCCGACAGCTCCTCCTACGAGCAGTACTTC.

This clonotype was observed a few times. One base away lies a much larger clone, so this may be a sequencing read error. The V and J genes are TRBV13 and TRBJ1-2; D may be TRBD1 (5 bases). Between the trimmed V and J ends, which lost 5 bases and 4 bases, there was a span of 17 bases. CDR1 is PRHDT and CDR2 is FYEKMQ in the germline V gene (reference sequence). CDR3 length: 15 residues. The CDR3 nucleotides read TGTGCCAGCAGCCCCCATGACGGACACGGCTATGGCTACACCTTC. It codes for CASSPHDGHGYGYTF.

Note on this clonotype: A read error is possible here, since a much larger clone lies one base away. The chain combines TRBV12-3 or TRBV12-4 with TRBJ1-1; D is possibly TRBD1 (6 bases). CDR3 length: 13 amino acids. The CDR3 DNA reads as TGTGACAGCAGGACACAGGGTAGGGCTGAAGCTTTCTTT. This encodes CDSRTQGRAEAFF.

With regard to this clonotype: Sequence at one end of the junction differs from germline and may be a read error. The V gene is TRBV11-2, the J gene TRBJ2-1, with TRBD2 matching 10 bases. Looked up from germline, CDR1 is SGHAT and CDR2 is FQNNGV. The CDR3 spans 16 residues. The chain's CDR3 is CAGSQDGTSALFKQFF. The DNA for the CDR3 is TGTGCCGGCAGCCAGGACGGGACTAGCGCATTGTTTAAGCAGTTCTTC.

Comment on this clonotype: The conserved phenylalanine or tryptophan is not found at the CDR3 terminus, so this likely reflects a read error. The chain employs TRBV29-1 and TRBJ2-3, with 11 bases aligning to TRBD2. The ends lost 3 bases at V and 3 bases at J; junction bases unmatched: 2. CDR1 and CDR2 (germline): SQVTM, ANQGSEA. The length of the CDR3 is 14 residues. CDR3 bases: TGCAGCGTTGATTGGACTAGCGGGACAGATACGCAGTATTTA. It yields the protein CSVDWTSGTDTQYL.

This rearrangement joins TRBV7-9 to TRBJ1-2, with a possible D match to TRBD1 (6 bases). CDR3 length: 14 amino acids. V was trimmed by 5 bases and J by 0 bases, leaving 10 bases between them. In germline, CDR1 is SEHNR, CDR2 FQNEAQ (reference sequence). The CDR3 nucleotides read TGTGCCAGCAGCCGAAGACAGGCTAACTATGGCTACACCTTC. Amino acid sequence: CASSRRQANYGYTF. Based on the CDR3 plus reference TRBV7-9 and TRBJ1-2, the full variable domain is DTGVSQNPRHKITKRGQNVTFRCDPISEHNRLYWYRQTLGQGPEFLTYFQNEAQLEKSRLLSDRFSAERPKGSFSTLEIQRTEQGDSAMYLCASSRRQANYGYTFGSGTRLTVV.

This clonotype was seen only once. One end of the junction does not line up with germline, which may come from a read error. This chain links TRBV12-3 or TRBV12-4 with TRBJ1-5; tentatively, D is TRBD1 (5 bases). The CDR3 is 15 amino acids. The CDR3 sequence: CASSLTEGSKQPQQF. CDR3 DNA sequence: TGTGCCAGCAGCCTGACAGAGGGTAGCAAACAGCCCCAGCAGTTT.

This clonotype was seen once. The V and J genes are TRBV5-1 and TRBJ2-3, with D maybe TRBD2 (7 bases). The germline V gene encodes CDR1 SGHRS and CDR2 YFSETQ. Trimming removed 5 bases from V and 1 base from J, with 17 bases in between. This CDR3 region has 16 residues. This CDR3 is CASSLAIGGGTDTQYF. Written as DNA, the CDR3 is TGCGCCAGCAGTTTAGCCATAGGGGGGGGCACAGATACGCAGTATTTT. The variable domain in full, with the rest retrieved from reference TRBV5-1 and TRBJ2-3, is KAGVTQTPRYLIKTRGQQVTLSCSPISGHRSVSWYQQTPGQGLQFLFEYFSETQRNKGNFPGRFSGRQFSNSRSEMNVSTLELGDSALYLCASSLAIGGGTDTQYFGPGTRLTVL.

This chain connects TRBV29-1 to TRBJ2-1, with 7 bases identical to TRBD2. V dropped 8 bases and J dropped 8; count of bases not matched to a gene: 9. CDR3 length equals 12 residues. The V gene's germline CDR1 is SQVTM and CDR2 ANQGSEA. This chain's CDR3 is CSLGAGDDEQFF. CDR3 DNA: TGCAGCCTTGGGGCGGGAGATGATGAGCAGTTCTTC.